These 23 T cell receptor beta chains were all obtained from the same sample, sequenced in a study of identifying expanded T cells in peripheral blood. The data were produced by immunoSEQ multiplex PCR, yet TCRdb's version contains in-frame clones alone and is incomplete. The sample lists around 66,000 clones, 87% occurring once. Sequencing used blood. Source of these receptors: a person between 18 and 75 years old in good health.

The chain has TRBV5-4 and TRBJ2-5, with D perhaps matching TRBD1 (7 bases). CDR1 SGHNT and CDR2 YYREEE come from the germline V gene (reference sequence). Between the trimmed V and J ends, which lost 3 bases and 4 bases, there was a span of 19 bases. This CDR3 is 16 amino acids long. CDR3 coding DNA: TGTGCCAGCAGCTACAACGGCGGGCAGGGGGGAGAGACCCAGTACTTC. This codes for CASSYNGGQGGETQYF.

The chain uses TRBV6-6 and TRBJ2-7, with D unresolved. Trimming took off 0 bases at V and 1 base at J, with 10 bases between the two ends. Germline CDR1 and CDR2: MNHNY and SVGAGI (reference sequence). The CDR3 consists of 15 residues. CDR3 coding DNA: TGTGCCAGCAGTTACTCGATCCCCGAATCCTACGAGCAGTACTTC. Amino acid sequence: CASSYSIPESYEQYF.

The V and J genes are TRBV5-6 and TRBJ2-1; 7 nucleotides line up with TRBD2. The ends lost 5 bases at V and 10 bases at J; junction bases unmatched: 15. Germline V lookup: CDR1 SGHDT, CDR2 YYEEEE. The CDR3 contains 15 residues. The CDR3 reads CASSPLSTSGGEQFF. CDR3 nucleotide sequence: TGTGCCAGCAGTCCACTCTCGACTTCGGGGGGAGAGCAGTTCTTC.

The gene calls are TRBV28 and TRBJ2-2; possible D gene TRBD1, 6 bases. This CDR3 contains 15 residues. The germline gives CDR1 MDHEN, CDR2 SYDVKM. V was cut by 8 bases and J by 6 bases, with 19 bases left in between. Written as DNA, the CDR3 is TGTGCCAGCGGGCGCACAGGGATATTGTCCGGGGAGCTGTTTTTT. Amino acid sequence: CASGRTGILSGELFF.

This clone came up once. The chain combines TRBV28 with TRBJ1-1, with unresolved D. This CDR3 has 13 residues. Germline-derived CDR1 and CDR2 are MDHEN and SYDVKM. V was shortened by 2 bases and J by 0 bases, with 4 bases between the two germline ends. The DNA of the CDR3 is TGTGCCAGCAGTTTAGACCTGAACACTGAAGCTTTCTTT. It is translated as CASSLDLNTEAFF. The variable domain in full, with the rest retrieved from reference TRBV28 and TRBJ1-1, is DVKVTQSSRYLVKRTGEKVFLECVQDMDHENMFWYRQDPGLGLRLIYFSYDVKMKEKGDIPEGYSVSREKKERFSLILESASTNQTSMYLCASSLDLNTEAFFGQGTRLTVV.

J is TRBJ2-4 and V is TRBV6-1; no definite D call. CDR1 MNHNS and CDR2 SASEGT come from the germline V gene. V was clipped by 5 bases and J by 9 bases, with 14 bases between them. This CDR3 has 13 residues. The DNA of the CDR3 is TGTGCCAGCAGTCGGAAGGGTTCGGGCATTCAGTACTTC. It specifies CASSRKGSGIQYF.

This chain joins TRBV6-1 and TRBJ2-7; TRBD2 matches at 7 bases. This CDR3 comprises 14 residues. Germline CDR1 and CDR2: MNHNS and SASEGT. With V trimmed by 6 bases and J by 2 bases, 7 bases remained unmatched. CDR3 nucleotide sequence: TGTGCCAGCAGGCTAGCGGAAACCACCTACGAGCAGTACTTC. It codes for CASRLAETTYEQYF.

This chain uses TRBV10-2 with TRBJ1-6; a possible D gene is TRBD1 (5 bases). Germline V lookup: CDR1 WSHSY, CDR2 SAAADI. Trimming took off 5 bases at V and 8 bases at J, with 10 bases between the two ends. This CDR3 comprises 13 residues. CDR3 nucleotide sequence: TGCGCCAGCAGTCACAACAGGTATTCACCCCTCCACTTT. It codes for CASSHNRYSPLHF.

The chain has TRBV28 and TRBJ1-4, with TRBD1 matching over 7 bases. With V trimmed by 7 bases and J by 8 bases, 13 bases remained unmatched. CDR1 and CDR2 from the germline V gene are MDHEN and SYDVKM. This CDR3 is built from 15 residues. The CDR3 is CASTNAYRGDEKLFF. Written as DNA, the CDR3 is TGTGCCAGCACCAATGCCTACAGGGGAGACGAAAAACTGTTTTTT.

DNA for the CDR3: TGCGCCAGCAGCCTAAGGGGAGATGAGCAGTTCTTC. Amino acid sequence: CASSLRGDEQFF. V is TRBV5-1 and J is TRBJ2-1; D may correspond to TRBD1 or TRBD2 (5 bases each). The CDR3 has 12 residues. The ends were cut back, 4 bases at V and 8 bases at J, with 10 bases in the middle. Per germline, CDR1 SGHRS and CDR2 YFSETQ.

The V gene is TRBV29-1, the J gene TRBJ1-3; the D is unclear. V gave up 4 bases and J gave up 0 bases, with 7 bases separating them. Germline CDR1 SQVTM, CDR2 ANQGSEA. The CDR3 has 13 amino acids. CDR3 nucleotides: TGCAGCGTTGTGTGGTTCTCTGGAAACACCATATATTTT. Amino acids: CSVVWFSGNTIYF. The whole variable domain, remainder taken from reference TRBV29-1 and TRBJ1-3, is SAVISQKPSRDICQRGTSLTIQCQVDSQVTMMFWYRQQPGQSLTLIATANQGSEATYESGFVIDKFPISRPNLTFSTLTVSNMSPEDSSIYLCSVVWFSGNTIYFGEGSWLTVV.

In DNA, the CDR3 is TGTGCCATCAGTGAGTCTACTAGCAGGGATGAGCAGTTCTTC. It yields the protein CAISESTSRDEQFF. The V gene is TRBV10-3, the J gene TRBJ2-1, with D perhaps matching TRBD2 (6 bases). With 0 bases removed from V and 8 bases from J, the gap between germline ends came to 11 bases. The CDR3 extends over 14 amino acids. From germline, CDR1 is ENHRY and CDR2 SYGVKD.

The chain has TRBV5-6 and TRBJ1-4; D perhaps matches TRBD1 (6 bases). The CDR3 extends over 15 amino acids. Germline CDR1 is SGHDT and CDR2 is YYEEEE. Trimming cost V 4 bases and J 3 bases, with 13 bases left between them. The CDR3 region has the DNA TGTGCCAGCAGCGTTACAGGGAGATCTAATGAAAAACTGTTTTTT. Translated: CASSVTGRSNEKLFF.

This rearrangement joins TRBV27 to TRBJ2-2, with TRBD2 matching 11 bases. CDR1 MNHEY and CDR2 SMNVEV come from the germline V gene (reference sequence). The CDR3 extends over 15 amino acids. V shed 3 bases, J shed 6 bases, and the junction held 3 bases outside the gene matches. CDR3 region: CASSLLSGRAGELFF. In nucleotides, the CDR3 is TGTGCCAGCAGTTTGCTTAGCGGGAGGGCCGGGGAGCTGTTTTTT.

The J gene is TRBJ2-5, the V gene TRBV28, with TRBD2 matching over 12 bases. Germline-derived CDR1 and CDR2 are MDHEN and SYDVKM. After removal of 5 bases from V and 9 bases from J, the junction contained 10 bases not matched to a gene. The CDR3 runs to 15 residues. The CDR3 DNA reads TGTGCCAGCAGTCTCCCCCTAGCGGGGGGGAGTGCCCAGTACTTC. Its translation: CASSLPLAGGSAQYF.

This chain joins TRBV28 and TRBJ2-6, with D possibly TRBD2 on 6 matching bases. The CDR3 contains 17 residues. Germline CDR1 MDHEN, CDR2 SYDVKM. The V end lost 10 bases, the J end lost 0 bases, and 19 bases lay between the germline ends. This CDR3 is CATHPGDGGSGANVLTF. CDR3 nucleotide sequence: TGTGCCACCCACCCCGGGGACGGGGGCTCTGGGGCCAACGTCCTGACTTTC. Combining the CDR3 with reference TRBV28 and TRBJ2-6 gives the whole variable domain DVKVTQSSRYLVKRTGEKVFLECVQDMDHENMFWYRQDPGLGLRLIYFSYDVKMKEKGDIPEGYSVSREKKERFSLILESASTNQTSMYLCATHPGDGGSGANVLTFGAGSRLTVL.

The chain has TRBV28 and TRBJ2-3; possible D gene TRBD1, 7 bases. Germline V gene sequence: CDR1 MDHEN, CDR2 SYDVKM. The CDR3 has 16 residues. Trimming shortened V by 2 bases and J by 5 bases, and 17 bases separated the two germline ends. The CDR3 reads CASSLQGGHLRDTQYF. The CDR3 nucleotides read TGTGCCAGCAGTTTACAGGGGGGCCATTTGAGAGATACGCAGTATTTT.

The chain couples TRBV4-3 to TRBJ2-1, with TRBD1 matching over 8 bases. The CDR3 sequence is 19 residues long. Germline V gene data show CDR1 as LGHNA and CDR2 as YSLEER. V lost 2 bases to trimming and J lost 10 bases; unmatched junction nucleotides: 22. CDR3 in amino acids: CASSQFNPGQGALSLEQFF. The CDR3 nucleotides read TGCGCCAGCAGCCAATTTAACCCCGGGCAGGGGGCGTTAAGCTTGGAGCAGTTCTTC.

The rearrangement uses TRBV9 and TRBJ2-3, with D perhaps matching TRBD1 (6 bases). V was clipped by 0 bases and J by 5 bases, with 13 bases between them. Germline CDR1 is SGDLS and CDR2 is YYNGEE. This CDR3 contains 15 residues. This chain's CDR3 is CASSVDRAGRDTQYF. The DNA of the CDR3 is TGTGCCAGCAGCGTAGACAGGGCGGGCAGAGATACGCAGTATTTT.

This chain uses TRBV28 with TRBJ2-2; D may be TRBD1 (6 bases). Germline V CDR1 and CDR2: MDHEN, SYDVKM. Trimming shortened V by 10 bases and J by 4 bases, and 19 bases separated the two germline ends. The CDR3 is 15 residues long. As DNA, the CDR3 is TGTGCCACCCCTCGCAGGGGAATCGTCACCGGGGAGCTGTTTTTT. Its translation is CATPRRGIVTGELFF.

The chain couples TRBV19 to TRBJ1-4; 9 bases agree with TRBD1. Germline trimming cut 7 bases from V and 6 bases from J; bases unmatched to any gene: 15. Germline V lookup: CDR1 LNHDA, CDR2 SQIVND (reference sequence). The CDR3 consists of 17 residues. The CDR3 coding sequence is TGTGCCAGTAAGACTCGGTCAGGGACAGGGCGGGATGAAAAACTGTTTTTT. Protein product: CASKTRSGTGRDEKLFF.

This chain's CDR3 is CASSLAQGAGEQYF. The CDR3 DNA sequence: TGTGCCAGCAGCTTGGCACAGGGGGCGGGTGAGCAGTACTTC. This chain links TRBV7-6 with TRBJ2-7; 9 bases align to TRBD1. Germline V gene sequence: CDR1 SGHVS, CDR2 FNYEAQ. The CDR3 runs to 14 residues. J lost 7 bases, V lost 3 bases, and 7 bases had no gene match. Complete variable domain (other parts from reference TRBV7-6 and TRBJ2-7): GAGVSQSPRYKVTKRGQDVALRCDPISGHVSLYWYRQALGQGPEFLTYFNYEAQQDKSGLPNDRFSAERPEGSISTLTIQRTEQRDSAMYRCASSLAQGAGEQYFGPGTRLTVT.

This clone occurred once. The chain joins TRBV30 to TRBJ2-3, with TRBD2 matching 15 bases. Germline V gene data show CDR1 as GTSNPN and CDR2 as SVGIG (reference sequence). The CDR3 has 17 residues. J gave up 6 bases and V 4 bases, and 11 bases lay outside the gene matches. CDR3 coding DNA: TGTGCCTGGAACCTCCTCGGACTAGCGGGGGGGCGGGATACGCAGTATTTT. Amino acid sequence: CAWNLLGLAGGRDTQYF.